What follows describes a single T cell receptor (beta chain). Antigen specificity is unknown. The sample belongs to a study of cytomegalovirus exposure and HLA in healthy donors. General study results and limits: A prior analysis recorded that most TCR beta V segments were productive about 87% or about 30% of the time.

PCR used 60 Vbeta primers and 13 Jbeta primers. Profiling relied on immunoSEQ multiplex PCR, and the TCRdb table lists in-frame clones only, not all of them. The sample holds 140,000 or so clones, roughly three fifths seen once. CDR1 and CDR2 from the germline V gene are MDHEN and SYDVKM. The germline V and J ends were trimmed by 6 bases and 6 bases, with 12 bases remaining between them. This CDR3 region has 13 residues. This rearrangement joins TRBV28 to TRBJ2-1; no definite D call. Material for sequencing was PBMCs. The sequence was obtained from a woman between 55 and 75 years old in good health and CMV-seronegative. CDR3 sequence reads: CASRAPPVNEQFF. CDR3 DNA: TGTGCCAGCAGAGCGCCCCCAGTCAATGAGCAGTTCTTC.